These 11 T cell receptor beta chains were all obtained from the same sample, sequenced in a study of blood T cell repertoires in COVID-19. Method: immunoSEQ multiplex PCR; TCRdb's copy keeps in-frame clones and lacks some. The sample consists of tens of thousands of clones, around 81% of them appearing once. Sequencing used peripheral blood. The receptors stem from a man of 80 years or more with acute or convalescent COVID-19.

The genes are TRBV12-2 and TRBJ1-1. TRBV12-2 is assigned pseudogene status. This CDR3 comprises 15 residues. The CDR3 is CASRPTGIENTEAFF. CDR3 nucleotide sequence: TGTGCAAGTCGCCCCACCGGGATCGAGAACACTGAAGCTTTCTTT.

The genes are TRBV6-4 and TRBJ2-1, with 10 bases that match TRBD2. Germline assignment: CDR1 MRHNA and CDR2 SNTAGT. V lost 4 bases to trimming and J lost 8 bases; unmatched junction nucleotides: 8. CDR3 length equals 15 residues. The CDR3 is CASSAGSGRPDEQFF. CDR3 nucleotide sequence: TGTGCCAGCAGTGCTGGTAGCGGGAGGCCGGATGAGCAGTTCTTC.

The V call is TRBV18, the J call TRBJ1-2; weak D call: TRBD1 (5 bases). V was cut by 2 bases and J by 3 bases, with 7 bases left in between. The CDR3 contains 13 residues. Germline V gene data show CDR1 as KGHSH and CDR2 as LQKENI. The CDR3 here is CASSPSGDYGYTF. CDR3 nucleotide sequence: TGTGCCAGCTCACCATCGGGGGACTATGGCTACACCTTC.

The rearrangement links TRBV7-2 to TRBJ1-6; D remains unclear. Germline V CDR1 and CDR2: SGHTA, FQGNSA. CDR3 size: 12 residues. V was pared by 3 bases and J by 10 bases, with 7 bases between. The CDR3 loop is CASSLLESPLHF. CDR3 DNA sequence: TGTGCCAGCAGCTTGCTGGAGTCACCCCTCCACTTT.

The chain employs TRBV6-5 and TRBJ1-5; 9 nucleotides line up with TRBD1. The CDR3 has 15 residues. Germline V gene sequence: CDR1 MNHEY, CDR2 SVGAGI. V was pared by 4 bases and J by 4 bases, with 5 bases of the junction left unmatched. The CDR3: CASSSRDRVNQPQHF. The CDR3 DNA reads as TGTGCCAGCAGTTCCCGGGACAGGGTAAATCAGCCCCAGCATTTT.

V usage is TRBV5-1 and J usage is TRBJ2-5, with 11 bases identical to TRBD1. Germline CDR1 is SGHRS and CDR2 is YFSETQ. CDR3 length: 15 residues. V shed 2 bases and J 4 bases; nucleotides not matched to a gene: 4. The CDR3 DNA follows: TGCGCCAGCAGCTTCGGACAGGGGGCGGGAGAGACCCAGTACTTC. This encodes CASSFGQGAGETQYF.

The V call is TRBV7-9, the J call TRBJ1-2; a possible D gene is TRBD1 (5 bases). This CDR3 has 13 amino acids. V lost 5 bases and J 1 base, leaving 8 bases between the germline ends. Germline V gene lookup returns CDR1 SEHNR and CDR2 FQNEAQ (reference sequence). The CDR3 here is CASSRQGNYGYTF. CDR3 DNA sequence: TGTGCCAGCAGCCGGCAGGGTAACTATGGCTACACCTTC.

The rearrangement joins TRBV5-1 to TRBJ1-3; 7 nucleotides match TRBD1. The CDR3 is 16 residues long. The germline V gene encodes CDR1 SGHRS and CDR2 YFSETQ. The V and J ends lost 0 bases and 2 bases, in that order; junction bases with no gene match: 5. Here the CDR3 reads CASSLVAGTAGNTIYF. CDR3 coding DNA: TGCGCCAGCAGCTTGGTGGCCGGGACAGCTGGAAACACCATATATTTT.

The rearrangement uses TRBV28 and TRBJ1-1; 9 bases line up with TRBD1. Germline V gene sequence: CDR1 MDHEN, CDR2 SYDVKM. V lost 6 bases, J lost 1 base, and 6 bases stayed unmatched. The CDR3 totals 15 residues. CDR3 sequence reads: CASRRTGVSNTEAFF. DNA of the CDR3: TGTGCCAGCAGACGGACAGGGGTTTCGAACACTGAAGCTTTCTTT.

V and J are TRBV9 and TRBJ1-4; 10 nucleotides match TRBD1. J gave up 8 bases and V 2 bases, and 6 bases lay outside the gene matches. Germline CDR1 and CDR2: SGDLS and YYNGEE. The CDR3 is made up of 15 amino acids. CDR3 region: CASSVRTGGEEKLFF. The CDR3 DNA reads TGTGCCAGCAGCGTCCGGACAGGGGGGGAAGAAAAACTGTTTTTT. Looking up the rest from reference TRBV9 and TRBJ1-4 gives the full variable domain: DSGVTQTPKHLITATGQRVTLRCSPRSGDLSVYWYQQSLDQGLQFLIQYYNGEERAKGNILERFSAQQFPDLHSELNLSSLELGDSALYFCASSVRTGGEEKLFFGSGTQLSVL.

This clone was found once. This sequence joins TRBV3-1 (or the pseudogene TRBV3-2) and TRBJ1-4, with D uncertain. CDR1 LGHDT and CDR2 YNNKEL come from the germline V gene (reference sequence). Deletions cut 0 bases from V and 6 bases from J, with 5 bases between. This CDR3 contains 13 residues. CDR3 sequence (DNA): TGTGCCAGCAGCCAAGATTCGGATGAAAAACTGTTTTTT. Amino acid sequence: CASSQDSDEKLFF.